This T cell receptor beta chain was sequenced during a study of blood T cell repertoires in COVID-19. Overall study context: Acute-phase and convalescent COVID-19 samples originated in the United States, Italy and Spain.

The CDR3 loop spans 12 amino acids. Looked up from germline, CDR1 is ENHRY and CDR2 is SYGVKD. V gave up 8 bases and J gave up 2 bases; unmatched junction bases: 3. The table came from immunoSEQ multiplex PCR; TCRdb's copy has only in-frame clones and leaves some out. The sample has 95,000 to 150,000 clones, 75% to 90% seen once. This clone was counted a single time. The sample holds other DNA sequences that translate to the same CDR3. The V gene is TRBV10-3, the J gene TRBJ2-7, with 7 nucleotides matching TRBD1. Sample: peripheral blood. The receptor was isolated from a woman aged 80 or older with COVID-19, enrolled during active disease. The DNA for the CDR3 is TGTGCCATCTCCGGGACAGCCTACGAGCAGTACTTC. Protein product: CAISGTAYEQYF.